The rows below give T cell receptor beta chains drawn from one sample of a study of CD8+CD57+ T cells in acquired aplastic anemia. Via MiXCR, TCRdb re-called the reads, giving one row per CDR3 protein. The table includes fewer than 200,000 distinct CDR3 sequences, 60% to 70% detected once. Source material: sorted CD4+, CD8+, or CD8+CD57+ T cells (not recorded which) from PBMCs. These receptors were taken from a human donor in good health. CDR3s include the opening cysteine and the closing phenylalanine or tryptophan. The D gene is left open where the match is weak. Expanded clones get a size class; other rows say once, few or many, or leave the size out.

NA,TRBV5-1,TRBD1,TRBJ1-6,CASSLFPGGNSPLHF,TGCGCCAGCAGCTTGTTCCCAGGGGGTAATTCACCCCTCCACTTT
NA,TRBV14,NA,TRBJ2-7,CASSPLSRYEQYF,TGTGCCAGCAGCCCACTCTCCCGGTACGAGCAGTACTTC
NA,TRBV7-2,NA,TRBJ1-5,CASSLAKPPQHF,TGTGCCAGCAGCTTAGCAAAGCCTCCCCAGCATTTT
once,TRBV4-2,NA,TRBJ2-3,CASSLENTGDTDTQYF,TGTGCCAGCAGCCTAGAGAACACGGGCGACACAGATACGCAGTATTTT
NA,TRBV24-1,TRBD2,TRBJ2-5,CATSTTSGGAPETQYF,TGTGCCACCAGTACGACTAGCGGGGGGGCCCCGGAGACCCAGTACTTC
NA,TRBV20-1,TRBD2,TRBJ2-3,CSARLAGVPDTQYF,TGCAGTGCTCGACTAGCGGGAGTACCAGATACGCAGTATTTT
NA,TRBV5-6,TRBD1,TRBJ2-5,CASSVLGQQETQYF,TGTGCCAGCAGCGTGTTGGGACAGCAAGAGACCCAGTACTTC
NA,TRBV19,TRBD1,TRBJ2-7,CASGSGQGRYEQYF,TGTGCCAGTGGTTCGGGACAGGGGCGTTACGAGCAGTACTTC
few,TRBV27,TRBD2,TRBJ2-3,CASSLFGRAPDTQYF,TGTGCCAGCAGTTTATTCGGGAGGGCCCCCGATACGCAGTATTTT
NA,TRBV5-1,NA,TRBJ1-1,CASSLGLRDEAFF,TGCGCCAGCAGCTTAGGTCTCAGAGACGAAGCTTTCTTT
many,TRBV9,NA,TRBJ2-1,CASSGRTSSYNEQFF,TGTGCCAGCAGCGGGCGGACGTCCTCCTACAATGAGCAGTTCTTC
NA,TRBV7-2,NA,TRBJ1-2,CASSLVSTVGDYGYTF,TGTGCCAGCAGCTTAGTAAGCACAGTCGGGGACTATGGCTACACCTTC
many,TRBV4-2,TRBD1,TRBJ2-7,CASSQDGQGRYEQYF,TGTGCCAGCAGCCAAGATGGACAGGGGAGATACGAGCAGTACTTC
NA,TRBV12-3/TRBV12-4,NA,TRBJ1-3,CASSSASGGRNTIYF,TGTGCCAGCAGTTCGGCCAGTGGGGGAAGAAACACCATATATTTT
NA,TRBV10-3,NA,TRBJ1-5,CAIRGDRNQPQHF,TGTGCCATCCGCGGGGACCGCAATCAGCCCCAGCATTTT
NA,TRBV5-1,NA,TRBJ1-6,CASSFDSFSPLHF,TGCGCCAGCAGCTTTGACAGTTTTTCACCCCTCCACTTT
NA,TRBV5-1,NA,TRBJ1-1,CASSSLLGTEAFF,TGCGCCAGCAGCTCCCTATTAGGGACTGAAGCTTTCTTT
NA,TRBV10-2,NA,TRBJ1-1,CASSESGTEAFF,TGCGCCAGCAGTGAGTCAGGGACTGAAGCTTTCTTT
NA,TRBV6-1,NA,TRBJ2-6,CASSEDSSGANVLTF,TGTGCCAGCAGTGAAGACAGCTCTGGGGCCAACGTCCTGACTTTC
many,TRBV6-1,TRBD2,TRBJ2-7,CASSVATSGEQYF,TGTGCCAGCAGTGTTGCGACTAGCGGCGAGCAGTACTTC
NA,TRBV20-1,NA,TRBJ1-2,CSAWEGGYTF,TGCAGTGCTTGGGAAGGTGGCTACACCTTC
many,TRBV6-5,NA,TRBJ2-4,CASSYSPGTKNIQYF,TGTGCCAGCAGTTACTCGCCAGGGACCAAAAACATTCAGTACTTC
NA,TRBV20-1,TRBD2,TRBJ2-1,CSARRGGSSYNEQFF,TGCAGTGCTAGACGCGGGGGAAGCTCCTACAATGAGCAGTTCTTC
NA,TRBV6-6,TRBD2,TRBJ2-1,CASSRRGADNEQFF,TGTGCCAGCAGCAGGCGGGGGGCCGACAATGAGCAGTTCTTC
NA,TRBV11-2,TRBD1,TRBJ1-5,CASSLVDRPNQPQHF,TGTGCCAGCAGCTTAGTGGACAGGCCGAATCAGCCCCAGCATTTT
NA,TRBV2,NA,TRBJ1-5,CVSKLGDGNQPQHF,TGTGTCAGCAAACTAGGGGATGGCAATCAGCCCCAGCATTTT